This T cell receptor beta chain emerged from a study of T cells after yellow fever vaccination. Study results and limitations: Few clonotypes appeared in both CD4 and CD8 compartments.

Ten or more counts support this clonotype. Its antigen is undetermined. TCR cDNA was made by 5'RACE template switching, adding a universal primer site and UMIs. Using its own MiXCR run on the 5' RACE reads, TCRdb lists one record per CDR3 protein. The data contain roughly 65,000 distinct CDR3 sequences, 5% to 6.5% of them seen just once; the ten biggest clones take up less than 2.5%. Germline V gene lookup returns CDR1 SGHRS and CDR2 YFSETQ. V was clipped by 1 base and J by 6 bases, with 5 bases between them. The CDR3 has 11 amino acids. The rearrangement joins TRBV5-1 to TRBJ2-7; no reliable D call. This sequence originates from a man younger than 35 who received the YFV17D yellow fever vaccine. Sample: CD4+ T cells sorted from PBMCs, taken more than 13 days after the first yellow fever vaccination. For the CDR3, the DNA is TGCGCCAGCAGCTTGTATGCCGAGCAGTACTTC. Protein product: CASSLYAEQYF.